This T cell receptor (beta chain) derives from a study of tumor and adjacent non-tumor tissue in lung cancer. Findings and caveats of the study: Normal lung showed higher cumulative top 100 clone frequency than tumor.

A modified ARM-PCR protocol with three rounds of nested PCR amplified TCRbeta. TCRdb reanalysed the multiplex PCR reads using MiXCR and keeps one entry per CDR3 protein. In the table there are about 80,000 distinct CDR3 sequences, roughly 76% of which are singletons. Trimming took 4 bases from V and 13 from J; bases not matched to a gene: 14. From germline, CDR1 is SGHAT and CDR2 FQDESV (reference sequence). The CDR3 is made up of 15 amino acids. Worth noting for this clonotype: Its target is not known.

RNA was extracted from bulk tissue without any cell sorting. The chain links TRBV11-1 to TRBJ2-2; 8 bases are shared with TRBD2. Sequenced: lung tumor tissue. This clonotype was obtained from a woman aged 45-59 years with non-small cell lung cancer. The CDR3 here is CASSYHREGTGRLFF. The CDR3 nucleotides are TGTGCCAGCAGCTATCACCGGGAGGGCACCGGGAGGCTGTTTTTT.